The next 18 T cell receptor beta chains were all read from a single sample in a study of T cells in Graves' hyperthyroidism and ophthalmopathy. RNA transcripts gave rise to amplified TCR beta CDR3 regions. The HTBI primer set served for first-round RT-PCR of the TCR CDR3. MiXCR, applied by TCRdb to the multiplex PCR reads, yields one record per CDR3 protein. The sample lists around 390,000 distinct CDR3 sequences, about 15% occurring once. The source material was blood. The receptors come from a woman younger than 45 with Graves' ophthalmopathy.

This clonotype was counted at least ten times. The gene calls are TRBV4-1 and TRBJ1-1; D is unclear. V was cut by 0 bases and J by 0 bases, with 11 bases left in between. This CDR3 region has 16 residues. Germline assignment: CDR1 MGHRA and CDR2 YSYEKL. The CDR3 nucleotides are TGCGCCAGCAGCCAAGATCGGAGCGCCCTGAACACTGAAGCTTTCTTT. Protein product: CASSQDRSALNTEAFF.

This clonotype was seen repeatedly, ten times or more. The chain uses TRBV28 and TRBJ2-7, with 7 positions matching TRBD1. This CDR3 is 13 amino acids long. Germline CDR1 and CDR2: MDHEN and SYDVKM. The trim removed 7 bases at V and 5 bases at J, leaving 8 bases unmatched. CDR3 region: CASKGGTGDEQYF. In DNA form, the CDR3 reads TGTGCCAGCAAAGGGGGCACAGGGGACGAGCAGTACTTC.

This clonotype was counted ten times or more. This rearrangement joins TRBV7-3 to TRBJ2-3, with D tentatively TRBD1 or TRBD2 (6 bases each). Trimming removed 1 base from V and 5 bases from J, with 13 bases in between. This CDR3 spans 15 amino acids. CDR1 is SGHTA, CDR2 FQGTGA, per germline. The CDR3 reads CASSLSGGQGDTQYF. In DNA form, the CDR3 reads TGTGCCAGCAGCTTAAGTGGGGGGCAAGGAGATACGCAGTATTTT.

In its sample, this clonotype was seen many times. The rearrangement joins TRBV2 to TRBJ1-5; D is undetermined. Trimming left V 6 bases short and J 0 bases short, with 6 bases between. The CDR3 spans 13 residues. Per germline, CDR1 SNHLY and CDR2 FYNNEI. CDR3 nucleotide sequence: TGTGCCAGCAGGCAGGTTAGCAATCAGCCCCAGCATTTT. Translated: CASRQVSNQPQHF.

The gene calls are TRBV20-1 and TRBJ2-7; TRBD1 or TRBD2 may be the D gene (5 bases each). Germline-derived CDR1 and CDR2 are DFQATT and SNEGSKA (reference sequence). CDR3 length equals 16 residues. Deletions cut 4 bases from V and 7 bases from J, with 26 bases between. CDR3 sequence: CSAIPIPGTFYGEQYF. CDR3 in DNA: TGCAGTGCTATACCGATTCCCGGGACCTTCTATGGAGAGCAGTACTTC.

This clonotype has just a few counts. A much larger clone lies a single base off, so this may be a read error. This chain uses TRBV5-6 with TRBJ1-1, with D uncertain. Germline CDR1 and CDR2: SGHDT and YYEEEE. The CDR3 loop spans 15 amino acids. The CDR3 loop reads CAGSLTREGASEAFF. In DNA, the CDR3 is TGTGCCGGCAGCTTGACTCGGGAGGGCGCGTCTGAAGCTTTCTTT.

This chain connects TRBV19 to TRBJ2-7, with D maybe TRBD1 (6 bases). Germline assignment: CDR1 LNHDA and CDR2 SQIVND (reference sequence). The CDR3 runs 17 residues. Trimming left V 4 bases short and J 2 bases short, with 21 bases between. The chain's CDR3 is CASSTSANTGNPYEQYF. As DNA, the CDR3 is TGTGCCAGTAGTACAAGCGCCAACACAGGGAACCCCTACGAGCAGTACTTC.

This clonotype came up many times. This chain connects TRBV12-3 or TRBV12-4 to TRBJ2-5; 9 bases are a match to TRBD2. V lost 1 base to trimming and J lost 5 bases; unmatched junction nucleotides: 8. The CDR3 extends over 16 amino acids. The CDR3 protein is CASSLGTSGFLETQYF. CDR3 nucleotides: TGTGCCAGCAGTTTAGGAACTAGCGGGTTCCTCGAGACCCAGTACTTC.

This clonotype was detected a few times. This sequence joins TRBV6-1 and TRBJ1-5; 7 bases map to TRBD1. V trimming: 5 bases; J trimming: 3 bases; junction bases outside the gene matches: 4. This CDR3 has 14 amino acids. Germline-derived CDR1 and CDR2 are MNHNS and SASEGT. CDR3 in amino acids: CASSSRGFNQPQHF. DNA for the CDR3: TGTGCCAGCAGTTCCAGGGGGTTCAATCAGCCCCAGCATTTT.

This clonotype came up many times. V is TRBV13 and J is TRBJ2-1; 8 positions agree with TRBD2. Trimming took 2 bases from V and 5 from J; bases not matched to a gene: 5. The CDR3 covers 15 residues. Germline loops: CDR1 PRHDT, CDR2 FYEKMQ (reference sequence). CDR3 DNA: TGTGCCAGCAGCTTACCCCGGGGGGGTAACAATGAGCAGTTCTTC. Its translation is CASSLPRGGNNEQFF.

This clonotype occurred a few times. The chain has TRBV5-1 and TRBJ2-1, with TRBD1 as a possible D gene (6 bases). With 4 bases removed from V and 0 bases from J, the gap between germline ends came to 11 bases. Germline CDR1 and CDR2: SGHRS and YFSETQ. This CDR3 has 15 amino acids. The DNA for the CDR3 is TGCGCCAGCAGCAGACAGGTCAACTCCTACAATGAGCAGTTCTTC. This translates into CASSRQVNSYNEQFF.

This clonotype showed up just a few times. The chain couples TRBV20-1 to TRBJ2-1; 8 nucleotides line up with TRBD2. The germline V gene encodes CDR1 DFQATT and CDR2 SNEGSKA (reference sequence). CDR3 length: 14 amino acids. Trimming at V came to 3 bases and at J to 9 bases, leaving 10 bases not matched to a gene. The CDR3 DNA reads as TGCAGTGCTAGGAGACGGGGGGGGGGGGGTGAGCAGTTCTTC. Translated: CSARRRGGGGEQFF.

This clonotype was observed at least ten times. V usage is TRBV3-1 and J usage is TRBJ1-1; D is perhaps TRBD1 (5 bases). CDR1 and CDR2 from the germline V gene are LGHDT and YNNKEL (reference sequence). The CDR3 spans 16 residues. V was clipped by 4 bases and J by 0 bases, with 15 bases between them. CDR3 region: CASSRGRSEMNTEAFF. The CDR3, as DNA: TGTGCCAGCAGCCGGGGACGGTCCGAAATGAACACTGAAGCTTTCTTT.

This clonotype came up many times. V gene TRBV3-1 combines with J gene TRBJ2-7; D is perhaps TRBD1 (5 bases). Trimming stripped 1 base from V and 0 bases from J, with 10 bases between. The V gene's germline CDR1 is LGHDT and CDR2 YNNKEL (reference sequence). The CDR3 is 15 residues long. CDR3 residues: CASSQGQFSSYEQYF. CDR3 nucleotide sequence: TGTGCCAGCAGCCAAGGACAGTTCAGCTCCTACGAGCAGTACTTC.

This clonotype was picked up many times. DNA for the CDR3: TGTGCCAGCAGTTTCCGTCAGCCCCAGCATTTT. The encoded protein is CASSFRQPQHF. This chain joins TRBV28 and TRBJ1-5, with unresolved D. The CDR3 extends over 11 amino acids. V was cut by 3 bases and J by 6 bases, with 3 bases left in between. Germline V gives CDR1 MDHEN, CDR2 SYDVKM.

This clonotype was recorded many times. V and J are TRBV12-3 or TRBV12-4 and TRBJ1-5; possibly TRBD1 for D (5 bases). Trimming pared 6 bases from V and 4 bases from J, leaving 16 bases between. The length of the CDR3 is 15 residues. Here the CDR3 reads CASSKPGTENQPQHF. In DNA, the CDR3 is TGTGCCAGCAGCAAACCCGGGACGGAGAATCAGCCCCAGCATTTT.

This clonotype was observed many times. The chain is built from TRBV24-1 and TRBJ1-2; perhaps TRBD1 as D (5 bases). CDR3 length: 13 amino acids. V was shortened by 5 bases and J by 4 bases, with 10 bases between the two germline ends. Germline V gene lookup returns CDR1 KGHDR and CDR2 SFDVKD. The CDR3 sequence: CATSALGGYGYTF. CDR3 DNA sequence: TGTGCCACCAGTGCCCTCGGGGGCTATGGCTACACCTTC.

This clonotype has at least ten counts. The gene calls are TRBV27 and TRBJ2-3; D is possibly TRBD1 or TRBD2 (5 bases each). Trimming shortened V by 0 bases and J by 6 bases, and 13 bases separated the two germline ends. This CDR3 spans 15 amino acids. Germline assignment: CDR1 MNHEY and CDR2 SMNVEV (reference sequence). The CDR3 here is CASSLSRGRPDTQYF. In nucleotides, the CDR3 is TGTGCCAGCAGTTTATCACGGGGACGGCCCGATACGCAGTATTTT.